This TCR beta chain was documented in a study of blood T cells in healthy people across ages. CDR1 and CDR2 from the germline V gene are SQVTM and ANQGSEA. There are 12 residues in the CDR3. V was cut by 3 bases and J by 6 bases, with 11 bases left in between. Only one count was recorded for this clonotype. At least 6 million PBMCs were isolated per sample. Primed by a sample-barcoded 5' primer and a J-beta primer mix, a second PCR proceeded for 7 to 11 cycles. TCRdb called the 5' RACE reads again in MiXCR, with one record for every CDR3 protein. The sample includes about 930,000 distinct CDR3 sequences, 25% to 35% of them seen just once. This sample also belongs to another study, concerning T cells of mothers and their children.

Sequenced sample: blood. This TCR came from a middle-aged woman in good health. This chain connects TRBV29-1 to TRBJ1-2; D call uncertain. The CDR3 here is CSVDSQTNGYTF. In DNA, the CDR3 is TGCAGCGTTGATTCGCAGACAAATGGCTACACCTTC.